This T cell receptor beta chain was documented in a study of OX40 agonist ivuxolimab in advanced cancers. Turning to the study itself: Participants averaged about 66 years of age (range about 23 to 79) and were 75% to 90% male. Study-wide findings and caveats: Which antigen the expanded peripheral T cells recognized is unknown.

There are a few counts of this clone. Its antigen is not known. The germline gene is not matched at one end of the junction; a read error may be the cause. CDR1 and CDR2 from the germline V gene are SEHNR and FQNEAQ (reference sequence). The CDR3 length is 12 residues. Produced via immunoSEQ multiplex PCR; TCRdb's table is partial and in-frame only. Counted here are about 33,000 clones, about 74% occurring once; the ten biggest clones make up 9.5% to 15%. The sequence derives from an adult with an advanced solid tumor such as melanoma, head and neck, liver or kidney cancer. Sequencing was performed on CD4+ or CD8+ T cells sorted from blood, taken in a trial of the OX40 agonist ivuxolimab. The V and J genes are TRBV7-9 and TRBJ1-4; no clear D gene. The CDR3 nucleotides read TGTGCCAGCAGCCAGGAGTTCGGCCCCTTGATTTTT. Amino acids: CASSQEFGPLIF.